Listed here are 5 T cell receptor beta chains from one sample, sequenced in a study of control samples from healthy donors and cancer patients. Profiled with immunoSEQ multiplex PCR; TCRdb holds only in-frame clones, not every one. The sample shows more than 70,000 clones, less than 95% of them seen only once. The specimen was blood. The receptors were sampled from a woman in her twenties or thirties in good health.

This clone was seen a handful of times. V gene TRBV19 combines with J gene TRBJ1-4, with 10 bases that match TRBD1. CDR3 length: 12 amino acids. Germline CDR1 and CDR2: LNHDA and SQIVND (reference sequence). The ends lost 9 bases at V and 7 bases at J; junction bases unmatched: 2. In DNA, the CDR3 is TGTGCCAGCCGGGACAGGGGTGAAAAACTGTTTTTT. Residues: CASRDRGEKLFF.

The chain uses TRBV2 and TRBJ1-2; TRBD1 aligns across 7 bases. The CDR3 is 13 amino acids. Germline values: CDR1 SNHLY, CDR2 FYNNEI. The J segment lost 6 bases and the V segment lost 2 bases, leaving 3 bases of the junction unmatched. The CDR3 loop reads CASSERGGDGYTF. Here the CDR3 DNA reads TGTGCCAGCAGTGAAAGAGGGGGCGATGGCTACACCTTC.

In regard to this clone: The sample holds other DNA sequences that translate to the same CDR3. CDR3 in DNA: TGTGCCAGCAGGCCTCGGGCGGGGGGGTACAATGAGCAGTTCTTC. Protein: CASRPRAGGYNEQFF. This chain uses TRBV7-9 with TRBJ2-1; 9 bases fit TRBD2. V shed 6 bases and J 4 bases; nucleotides not matched to a gene: 7. CDR1 is SEHNR, CDR2 FQNEAQ, per germline (reference sequence). CDR3 length equals 15 residues.

V is TRBV5-1 and J is TRBJ1-6; D gene unclear. There are 14 residues in the CDR3. Germline CDR1 reads SGHRS; CDR2 reads YFSETQ. The V gene lost 4 bases and the J gene lost 7 bases, with 12 bases spanning the gap. The chain's CDR3 is CASSREGSNSPLHF. In DNA, the CDR3 is TGCGCCAGCAGCCGGGAAGGCAGCAATTCACCCCTCCACTTT. Full variable domain (rest looked up from reference TRBV5-1 and TRBJ1-6): KAGVTQTPRYLIKTRGQQVTLSCSPISGHRSVSWYQQTPGQGLQFLFEYFSETQRNKGNFPGRFSGRQFSNSRSEMNVSTLELGDSALYLCASSREGSNSPLHFGNGTRLTVT.

The genes are TRBV7-9 and TRBJ2-5, with 8 bases identical to TRBD2. V shed 8 bases and J 0 bases; nucleotides not matched to a gene: 8. The germline V gene has CDR1 SEHNR and CDR2 FQNEAQ (reference sequence). The CDR3 extends over 15 amino acids. In nucleotides, the CDR3 is TGTGCCAGCGGAGCGGGGGCCCTGTACCAAGAGACCCAGTACTTC. This encodes CASGAGALYQETQYF.